The clone carrying this TCR beta chain was seen only a few times. Data came from immunoSEQ multiplex PCR; TCRdb stores just in-frame clones and leaves some out. Counted here are about 65,000 clones, 77% occurring once; the ten biggest clones make up 25% to 40%. These data originate in a study of blood T cell repertoires in COVID-19. The germline V gene has CDR1 MNHEY and CDR2 SVGEGT. The ends were cut back, 4 bases at V and 5 bases at J, with 9 bases in the middle. CDR3 length: 13 amino acids. The sequenced material came from peripheral blood. The V and J genes are TRBV6-2 or TRBV6-3 and TRBJ1-5, with D unresolved. This receptor was obtained from a human donor in a cohort sampled during active COVID-19. CDR3 sequence reads: CASSFQSYQPQHF. The CDR3 DNA sequence: TGTGCCAGCAGTTTTCAATCATATCAGCCCCAGCATTTT.